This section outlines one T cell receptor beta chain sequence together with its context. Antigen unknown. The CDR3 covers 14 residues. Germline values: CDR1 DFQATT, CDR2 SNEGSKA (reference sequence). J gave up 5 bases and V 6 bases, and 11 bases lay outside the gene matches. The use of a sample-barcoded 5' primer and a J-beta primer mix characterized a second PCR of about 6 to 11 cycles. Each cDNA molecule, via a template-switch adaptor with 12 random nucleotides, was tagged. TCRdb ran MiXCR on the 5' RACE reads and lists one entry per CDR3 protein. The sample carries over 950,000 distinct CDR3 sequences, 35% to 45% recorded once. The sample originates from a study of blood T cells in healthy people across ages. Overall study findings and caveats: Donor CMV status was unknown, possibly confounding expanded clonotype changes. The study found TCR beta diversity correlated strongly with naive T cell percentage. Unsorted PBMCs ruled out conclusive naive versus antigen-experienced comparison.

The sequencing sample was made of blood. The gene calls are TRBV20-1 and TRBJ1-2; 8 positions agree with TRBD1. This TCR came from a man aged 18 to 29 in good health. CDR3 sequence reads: CSAPVSGGAYGYTF. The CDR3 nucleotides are TGCAGTGCCCCCGTATCAGGGGGCGCATATGGCTACACCTTC.